This T cell receptor (beta chain) was identified during a study of blood T cell repertoires in COVID-19. Study information: Spain, Italy and the United States supplied samples that represented acute and convalescent COVID-19. The cDNA or gDNA used as material had been derived from T cells, B-cell-depleted T cells, or PBMCs.

The CDR3 spans 15 residues. V was pared by 3 bases and J by 4 bases, with 13 bases between. The germline V gene encodes CDR1 MRHNA and CDR2 SNTAGT. Sequencing used immunoSEQ multiplex PCR; TCRdb keeps in-frame clones, though not all of them. This table holds about 160,000 clones, roughly 85% found once. V gene TRBV6-4 combines with J gene TRBJ2-1; D unclear. The receptor was isolated from a woman of 80 years or more with active or convalescent COVID-19. Source material: peripheral blood. CDR3: CASSEELSVYNEQFF. CDR3 DNA: TGTGCCAGCAGTGAAGAGTTGTCGGTTTACAATGAGCAGTTCTTC.